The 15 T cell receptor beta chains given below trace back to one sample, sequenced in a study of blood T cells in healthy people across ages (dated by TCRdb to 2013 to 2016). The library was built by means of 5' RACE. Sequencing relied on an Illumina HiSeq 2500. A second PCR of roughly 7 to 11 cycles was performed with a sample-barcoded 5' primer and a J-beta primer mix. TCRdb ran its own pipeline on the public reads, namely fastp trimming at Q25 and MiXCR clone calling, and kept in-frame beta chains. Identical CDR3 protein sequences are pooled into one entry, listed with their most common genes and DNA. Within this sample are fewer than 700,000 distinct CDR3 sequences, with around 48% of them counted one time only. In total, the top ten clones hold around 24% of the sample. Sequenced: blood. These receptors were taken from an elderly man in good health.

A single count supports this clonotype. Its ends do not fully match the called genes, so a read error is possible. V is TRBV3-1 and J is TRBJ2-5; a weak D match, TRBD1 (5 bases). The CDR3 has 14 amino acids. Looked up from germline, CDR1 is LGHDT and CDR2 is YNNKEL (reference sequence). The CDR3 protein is CASSQGAGRETRYF. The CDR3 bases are TGTGCCAGCAGCCAAGGAGCAGGGCGAGAGACCCGGTACTTC.

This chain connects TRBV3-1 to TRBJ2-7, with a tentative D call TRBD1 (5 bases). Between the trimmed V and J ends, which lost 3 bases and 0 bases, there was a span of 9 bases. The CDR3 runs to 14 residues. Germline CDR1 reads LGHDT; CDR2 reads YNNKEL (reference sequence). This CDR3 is CASSQSRGSYEQYF. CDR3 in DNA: TGTGCCAGCAGCCAGTCAAGGGGCTCCTACGAGCAGTACTTC.

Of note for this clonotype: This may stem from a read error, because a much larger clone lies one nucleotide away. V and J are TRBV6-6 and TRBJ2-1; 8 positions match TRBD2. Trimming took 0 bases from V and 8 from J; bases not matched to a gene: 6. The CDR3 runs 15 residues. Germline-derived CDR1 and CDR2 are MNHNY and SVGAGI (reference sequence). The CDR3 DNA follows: TGTGCCAGCAGTTACTCGAGGGGACTAGGCTATGAGCAGTTCTTC. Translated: CASSYSRGLGYEQFF.

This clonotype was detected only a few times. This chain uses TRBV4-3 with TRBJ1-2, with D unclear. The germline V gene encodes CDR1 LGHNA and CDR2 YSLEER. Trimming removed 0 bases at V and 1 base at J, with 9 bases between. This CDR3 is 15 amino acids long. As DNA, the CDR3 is TGCGCCAGCAGCCAAGATCAAGTCAGTAACTATGGCTACACCTTC. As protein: CASSQDQVSNYGYTF.

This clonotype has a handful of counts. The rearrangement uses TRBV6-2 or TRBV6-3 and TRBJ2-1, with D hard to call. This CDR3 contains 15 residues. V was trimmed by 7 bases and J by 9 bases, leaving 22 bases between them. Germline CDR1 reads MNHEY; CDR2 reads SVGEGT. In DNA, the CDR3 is TGTGCCAGCAATCCAAGCGCCCACGGCCGCCGTGAGCAGTTCTTC. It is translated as CASNPSAHGRREQFF.

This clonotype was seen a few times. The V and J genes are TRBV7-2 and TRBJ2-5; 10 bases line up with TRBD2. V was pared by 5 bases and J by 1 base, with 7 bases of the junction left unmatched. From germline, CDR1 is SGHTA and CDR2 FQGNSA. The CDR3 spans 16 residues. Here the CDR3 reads CASSPLAGGLQETQYF. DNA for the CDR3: TGTGCCAGCAGCCCCTTAGCGGGAGGTCTCCAAGAGACCCAGTACTTC.

The CDR3 DNA follows: TGCAGCGTTGAGTCAGGTCCACAGAGAAACTATGGCTACACCTTC. Encoded protein: CSVESGPQRNYGYTF. The chain couples TRBV29-1 to TRBJ1-2; D unclear. V lost 3 bases and J 2 bases, leaving 16 bases between the germline ends. This CDR3 is built from 15 residues. The germline CDR1 and CDR2 sequences are SQVTM and ANQGSEA.

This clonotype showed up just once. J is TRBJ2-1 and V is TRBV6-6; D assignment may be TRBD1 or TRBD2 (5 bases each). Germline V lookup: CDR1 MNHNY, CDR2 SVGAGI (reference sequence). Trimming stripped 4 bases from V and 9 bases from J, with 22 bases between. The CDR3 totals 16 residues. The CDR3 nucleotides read TGTGCCAGCAGTTGCCCTTGGGGGTCCGGACCCACTGAGCAGTTCTTC. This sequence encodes CASSCPWGSGPTEQFF.

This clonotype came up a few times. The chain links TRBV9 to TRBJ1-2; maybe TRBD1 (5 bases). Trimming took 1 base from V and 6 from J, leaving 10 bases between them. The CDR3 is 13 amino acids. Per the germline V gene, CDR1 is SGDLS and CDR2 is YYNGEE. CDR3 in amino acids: CASSVQGRDGYTF. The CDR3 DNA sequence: TGTGCCAGCAGCGTACAGGGCAGGGATGGCTACACCTTC.

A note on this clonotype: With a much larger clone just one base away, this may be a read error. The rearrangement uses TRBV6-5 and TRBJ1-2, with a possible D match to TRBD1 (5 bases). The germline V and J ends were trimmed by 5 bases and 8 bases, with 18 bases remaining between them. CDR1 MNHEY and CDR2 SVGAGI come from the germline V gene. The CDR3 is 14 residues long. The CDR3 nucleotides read TGTGCCAGCAGTGCCCCGGACAATCTCGGGGGCTACACCTTC. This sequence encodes CASSAPDNLGGYTF.

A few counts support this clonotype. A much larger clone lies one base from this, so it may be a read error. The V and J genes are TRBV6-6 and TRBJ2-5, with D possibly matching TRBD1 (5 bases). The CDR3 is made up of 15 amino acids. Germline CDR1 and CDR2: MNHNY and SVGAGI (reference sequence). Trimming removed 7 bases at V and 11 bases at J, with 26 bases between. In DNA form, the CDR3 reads TGTGCCAGCACCCTCAGGGCTGGGGTTCACAATGAGCAGTACTTC. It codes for CASTLRAGVHNEQYF.

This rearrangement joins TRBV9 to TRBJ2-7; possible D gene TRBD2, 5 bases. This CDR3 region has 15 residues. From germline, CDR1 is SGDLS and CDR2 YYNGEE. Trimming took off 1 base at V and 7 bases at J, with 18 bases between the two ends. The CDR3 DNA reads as TGTGCCAGCAGCGTATCCCCTACGGGGAGTAATGAGCAGTACTTC. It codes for CASSVSPTGSNEQYF.

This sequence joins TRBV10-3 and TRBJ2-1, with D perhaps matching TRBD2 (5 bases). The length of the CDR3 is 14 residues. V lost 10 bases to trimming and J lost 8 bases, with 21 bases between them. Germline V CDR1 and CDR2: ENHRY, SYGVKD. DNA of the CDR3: TGTGCCACCAACCAGCGGCTTGGGGTCCATGAGCAGTTCTTC. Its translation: CATNQRLGVHEQFF.

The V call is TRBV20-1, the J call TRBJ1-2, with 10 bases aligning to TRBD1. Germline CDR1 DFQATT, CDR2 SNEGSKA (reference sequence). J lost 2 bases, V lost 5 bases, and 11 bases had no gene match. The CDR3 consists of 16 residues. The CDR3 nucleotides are TGCAGTGCTCCGCAAATCTCGGGACAGGGGAACTATGGCTACACCTTC. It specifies CSAPQISGQGNYGYTF.

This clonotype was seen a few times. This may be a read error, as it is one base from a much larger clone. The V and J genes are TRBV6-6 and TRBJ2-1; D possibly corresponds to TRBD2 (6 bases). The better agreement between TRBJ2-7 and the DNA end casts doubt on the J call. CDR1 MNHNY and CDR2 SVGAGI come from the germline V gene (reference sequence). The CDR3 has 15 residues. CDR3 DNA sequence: TGTGCCAGCAGTTACGACGGGAGAACCTACAATGAGCAGTACTTC. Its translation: CASSYDGRTYNEQYF.